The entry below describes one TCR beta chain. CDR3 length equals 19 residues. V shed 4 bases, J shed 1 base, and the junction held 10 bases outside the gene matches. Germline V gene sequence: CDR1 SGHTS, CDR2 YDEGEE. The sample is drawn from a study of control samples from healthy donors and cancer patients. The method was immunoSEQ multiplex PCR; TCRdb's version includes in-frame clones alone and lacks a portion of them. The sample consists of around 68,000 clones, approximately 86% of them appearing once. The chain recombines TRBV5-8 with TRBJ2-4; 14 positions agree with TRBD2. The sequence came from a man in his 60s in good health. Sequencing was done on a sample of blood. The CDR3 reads CASSPPGLAGVAAKNIQYF. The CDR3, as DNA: TGTGCCAGCAGCCCTCCGGGACTAGCGGGAGTCGCGGCCAAAAACATTCAGTACTTC.